The sequence of this T cell receptor (beta chain) was determined in a study of identical twins. With V trimmed by 4 bases and J by 1 base, 10 bases remained unmatched. This CDR3 spans 18 amino acids. TCRdb reprocessed the 5' RACE reads via MiXCR and lists one record per CDR3 protein. The sample holds some 97,000 distinct CDR3 sequences; 5.9% are singletons and the top ten take over 9.5%. Study results and caveats: Less excess twin sharing appeared in beta out-of-frame sequences. Sequences that were out-of-frame, alpha and twin-shared displayed an excess of low generation probability.

This clonotype has a count of ten or more. Its antigen is not identified. This receptor was identified in a woman in her forties or fifties in good health. Sequencing used memory T cells sorted from blood. The chain has TRBV12-3 or TRBV12-4 and TRBJ1-5; 10 positions agree with TRBD1. CDR3 amino acids: CASSSGQGVTLSNQPQHF. CDR3 bases: TGTGCCAGCAGTTCTGGACAGGGGGTAACATTGAGCAATCAGCCCCAGCATTTT.